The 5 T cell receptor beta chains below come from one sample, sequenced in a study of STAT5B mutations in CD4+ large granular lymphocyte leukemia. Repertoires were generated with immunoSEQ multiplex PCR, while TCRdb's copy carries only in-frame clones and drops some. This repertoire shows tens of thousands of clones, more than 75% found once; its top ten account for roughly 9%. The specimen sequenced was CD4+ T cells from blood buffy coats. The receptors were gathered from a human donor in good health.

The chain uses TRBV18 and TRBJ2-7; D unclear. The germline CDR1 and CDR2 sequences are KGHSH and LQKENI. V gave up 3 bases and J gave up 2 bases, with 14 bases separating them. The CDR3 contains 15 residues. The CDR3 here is CASSPRQWITYEQYF. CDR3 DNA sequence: TGTGCCAGCTCACCTAGACAATGGATAACCTACGAGCAGTACTTC.

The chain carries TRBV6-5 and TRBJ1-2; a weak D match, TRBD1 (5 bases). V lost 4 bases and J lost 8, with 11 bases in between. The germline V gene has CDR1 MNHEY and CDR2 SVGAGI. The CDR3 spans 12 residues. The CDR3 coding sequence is TGTGCCAGCAGTTCAGGGCCCCTGGGCTACACCTTC. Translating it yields CASSSGPLGYTF.

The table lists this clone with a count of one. In nucleotides, the CDR3 is TGTGCCAGCAGCTTGGCTCCCCCCTCTAGGGGAAGCTCCTACAATGAGCAGTTCTTC. This sequence encodes CASSLAPPSRGSSYNEQFF. The genes are TRBV5-4 and TRBJ2-1; possibly TRBD1 for D (5 bases). V lost 0 bases, J lost 0 bases, and 19 bases lay in between. Germline assignment: CDR1 SGHNT and CDR2 YYREEE (reference sequence). The CDR3 has 19 residues.

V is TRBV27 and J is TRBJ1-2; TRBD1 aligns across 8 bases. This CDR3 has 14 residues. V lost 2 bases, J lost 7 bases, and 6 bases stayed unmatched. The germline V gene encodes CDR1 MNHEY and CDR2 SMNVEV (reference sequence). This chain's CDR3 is CASSLETGEGGYTF. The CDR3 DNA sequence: TGTGCCAGCAGTTTAGAGACAGGGGAGGGTGGCTACACCTTC.

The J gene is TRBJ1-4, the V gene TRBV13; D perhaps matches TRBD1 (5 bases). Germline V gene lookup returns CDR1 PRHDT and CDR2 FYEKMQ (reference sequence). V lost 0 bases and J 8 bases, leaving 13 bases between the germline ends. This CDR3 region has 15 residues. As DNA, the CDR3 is TGTGCCAGCAGCTTAGGGGTTGCAGGGCGAGAAAAACTGTTTTTT. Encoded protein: CASSLGVAGREKLFF.